This T cell receptor beta chain was documented in a study of T cell repertoires in cytomegalovirus infection. Study background: Public TCR beta signatures indicated both CMV infection and matching HLA type. Findings of the study overall: Predominance within the ex vivo response was attributable to HLA-C-restricted CMV-specific TCR beta clonotypes. Summed frequency of shared TCR beta families picked out CMV carriers who also had the relevant HLA.

Trimming removed 0 bases at V and 2 bases at J, with 11 bases between. CDR1 and CDR2 (germline): MNHEY, SVGAGI. The CDR3 length is 17 residues. TCRdb ran MiXCR on the reads and lists one entry per CDR3 protein. The table has roughly 720,000 distinct CDR3 sequences, 35% to 45% seen once. A remark on this clonotype: The antigen is not known.

The V call is TRBV6-5, the J call TRBJ1-6; the D is unclear. The specimen was PBMCs. The clonotype originates from a human donor in good health (CMV status not recorded). Some clones in this sample may be carry-over from other donors' samples. For the CDR3, the DNA is TGTGCCAGCAGTTACTCGTCCGAGAATGCCTATAATTCACCCCTCCACTTT. Its translation: CASSYSSENAYNSPLHF.